What follows are 20 T cell receptor beta chains derived from one specimen sequenced in a study of tumor and adjacent non-tumor tissue in lung cancer. The template was RNA from unsorted bulk tissue. TCRbeta libraries were built with three rounds of nested PCR, modified from ARM-PCR. Via MiXCR, TCRdb re-called the multiplex PCR reads, giving one row per CDR3 protein. The repertoire consists of approximately 76,000 distinct CDR3 sequences, with about two thirds occurring once and the leading ten covering roughly 12%. The sample consisted of lung tumor tissue. These receptors all come from a woman in her seventies with non-small cell lung cancer.

Concerning this clonotype itself: A much larger clone differs from this one at a single base, so this may be a read error. The chain recombines TRBV11-2 with TRBJ2-7, with 7 bases lining up with TRBD2. The CDR3 is 13 residues long. Germline CDR1 reads SGHAT; CDR2 reads FQNNGV. DNA of the CDR3: TGTGCCAGCAGCTTAGCCCGGGACTACCAGCAGTACTTC. This translates into CASSLARDYQQYF.

The chain combines TRBV11-1 with TRBJ2-1, with 7 bases that match TRBD1. From germline, CDR1 is SGHAT and CDR2 FQDESV (reference sequence). The CDR3 covers 14 residues. V shed 9 bases, J shed 8 bases, and the junction held 13 bases outside the gene matches. CDR3 region: CARSGDRVPYEQFF. For the CDR3, the DNA is TGTGCCAGAAGCGGAGACAGGGTGCCTTATGAGCAGTTCTTC.

Within the sample, this clonotype is medium-sized (0.01 to 0.1%). V and J are TRBV11-1 and TRBJ2-5; 9 bases line up with TRBD2. CDR1 and CDR2 from the germline V gene are SGHAT and FQDESV (reference sequence). The CDR3 length is 15 residues. J was trimmed by 2 bases and V by 2 bases; bases with no gene match: 3. CDR3 in amino acids: CASSLKAGGQETQYF. CDR3 nucleotides: TGTGCCAGCAGCTTAAAGGCGGGAGGGCAAGAGACCCAGTACTTC.

This clonotype was picked up a small number of times. This may arise from a read error, as a much more abundant clone is one base away. The chain couples TRBV28 to TRBJ2-5; either TRBD1 or TRBD2 may fit D (5 bases each). CDR1 is MDHEN, CDR2 SYDVKM, per germline. The CDR3 contains 15 residues. V was trimmed by 5 bases and J by 0 bases, leaving 13 bases between them. In DNA form, the CDR3 reads TGTGCCAGCAGTCTCGGGGCCGTCTACCAAGAGACCCAGTACTTC. It translates to CASSLGAVYQETQYF.

In regard to this clonotype: One end of the junction does not line up with germline, which may come from a read error. This chain uses TRBV4-1 with TRBJ2-1; D call uncertain. CDR1 and CDR2 (germline): MGHRA, YSYEKL. This CDR3 region has 17 residues. CDR3 DNA sequence: TGCGCCAGCAGGCAAGTGGAACATGTCCTCTCCTACAATGAGCAGTTCTTC. Amino acid sequence: CASRQVEHVLSYNEQFF.

This clonotype showed up many times. The CDR3 here is CSATVPPFLEQYF. As DNA, the CDR3 is TGCAGTGCCACCGTCCCCCCCTTTTTGGAGCAGTACTTC. This rearrangement joins TRBV20-1 to TRBJ2-7; D is unresolved. The CDR3 contains 13 residues. V was pared by 6 bases and J by 7 bases, with 19 bases between. Germline values: CDR1 DFQATT, CDR2 SNEGSKA (reference sequence).

This clonotype was counted many times. The chain joins TRBV10-3 to TRBJ1-6; possibly TRBD1 for D (5 bases). CDR1 ENHRY and CDR2 SYGVKD come from the germline V gene. The CDR3 contains 16 residues. V dropped 6 bases and J dropped 5 bases, with 17 bases sitting between them. The DNA for the CDR3 is TGTGCCATCAGCCTTACTAGGGACCGGGATAATTCACCCCTCCACTTT. Residues: CAISLTRDRDNSPLHF.

Details on this clonotype: Its ends do not fully match the called genes, so a read error is possible. The rearrangement joins TRBV10-1 to TRBJ2-1; tentatively, D is TRBD2 (5 bases). CDR1 WNHNN and CDR2 SYGVQD come from the germline V gene (reference sequence). CDR3 size: 12 residues. The CDR3: CASSDIANEQSF. The CDR3, as DNA: TGCGCCAGCAGTGACATAGCGAATGAGCAGTCCTTC.

The chain uses TRBV12-3 or TRBV12-4 and TRBJ1-1, with 7 bases that match TRBD1. The CDR3 length is 13 residues. Trimming took 10 bases from V and 4 from J; bases not matched to a gene: 9. The chain's CDR3 is CANQQGPVTEAFF. CDR3 DNA: TGTGCCAACCAACAGGGGCCTGTCACTGAAGCTTTCTTT.

This clonotype showed up just once. A read error may produce the germline difference seen at one junction end. The chain uses TRBV4-1 and TRBJ1-6; D uncertain. The CDR3 sequence is 16 residues long. The germline V gene has CDR1 MGHRA and CDR2 YSYEKL. The CDR3 is CASSYSTVTGNSPLHF. CDR3 DNA: TGCGCCAGCAGCTATTCCACAGTCACCGGTAATTCACCCCTCCACTTC.

Comment on this clonotype: One end of the junction does not line up with germline, which may come from a read error. The V call is TRBV5-4, the J call TRBJ2-5; weak D call: TRBD2 (6 bases). The CDR3 totals 15 residues. The germline gives CDR1 SGHNT, CDR2 YYREEE (reference sequence). The CDR3 sequence is CASSTGISGTPPHYF. The DNA of the CDR3 is TGTGCCAGCAGCACCGGGATTAGCGGTACTCCTCCCCACTACTTC.

Comments on this clonotype: Its ends do not fully match the called genes, so a read error is possible. The chain recombines TRBV11-1 with TRBJ2-3; D is ambiguous. Germline V gene data show CDR1 as SGHAT and CDR2 as FQDESV (reference sequence). The CDR3 is made up of 13 amino acids. CDR3 nucleotide sequence: TGTGCCAGCGCCAACACCTTCACAGATATGCAGTATTTT. Its protein product is CASANTFTDMQYF.

The V gene is TRBV20-1, the J gene TRBJ2-7; perhaps TRBD2 as D (5 bases). Germline lookup yields CDR1 DFQATT and CDR2 SNEGSKA (reference sequence). This CDR3 has 13 amino acids. V lost 7 bases to trimming and J lost 6 bases, with 19 bases between them. The CDR3 here is CSVNWGSGPEQYF. CDR3 bases: TGCAGTGTTAATTGGGGAAGCGGTCCCGAGCAGTACTTC.

This rearrangement joins TRBV2 to TRBJ2-2; D gene uncertain. Germline V lookup: CDR1 SNHLY, CDR2 FYNNEI. The CDR3 length is 14 residues. V was trimmed by 8 bases and J by 0 bases, leaving 10 bases between them. The CDR3 DNA is TGTGCCAGCGGGGAACAGCCGAACACCGGGGAGCTGTTTTTT. It specifies CASGEQPNTGELFF.

The V gene is TRBV12-3 or TRBV12-4, the J gene TRBJ2-5; a weak D match, TRBD1 (5 bases). Trimming removed 9 bases at V and 2 bases at J, with 19 bases between. This CDR3 spans 15 amino acids. The CDR3: CARTPGQGAQETQYF. The CDR3 DNA sequence: TGTGCCAGAACTCCCGGACAAGGGGCTCAAGAGACCCAGTACTTC.

This chain links TRBV6-5 with TRBJ1-2; possibly TRBD1 for D (5 bases). This CDR3 region has 14 residues. CDR1 MNHEY and CDR2 SVGAGI come from the germline V gene. Trimming left V 6 bases short and J 7 bases short, with 18 bases between. The DNA of the CDR3 is TGTGCCAGCAGCCAGAACAGGAACATCTGTGGCTACACCTTC. This sequence encodes CASSQNRNICGYTF.

At least ten counts were recorded for this clonotype. The chain recombines TRBV30 with TRBJ2-5; D is perhaps TRBD2 (5 bases). The CDR3 covers 14 residues. CDR1 GTSNPN and CDR2 SVGIG come from the germline V gene (reference sequence). The V end lost 4 bases, the J end lost 4 bases, and 16 bases lay between the germline ends. CDR3 coding DNA: TGTGCCTGGATCAGGACGATGACTATAGAGACCCAGTACTTC. Its protein product is CAWIRTMTIETQYF. The variable domain in full, completed from reference TRBV30 and TRBJ2-5, reads SQTIHQWPATLVQPVGSPLSLECTVEGTSNPNLYWYRQAAGRGLQLLFYSVGIGQISSEVPQNLSASRPQDRQFILSSKKLLLSDSGFYLCAWIRTMTIETQYFGPGTRLLVL.

As to this clonotype: Given a much more abundant clone one base away, this may be a read error. The gene calls are TRBV4-1 and TRBJ2-5; no clear D. The CDR3 length is 14 residues. Germline V gene data show CDR1 as MGHRA and CDR2 as YSYEKL. CDR3 region: CTSSHQGCSETQYF. CDR3 nucleotide sequence: TGCACCAGCAGCCATCAAGGATGTTCCGAGACCCAGTACTTC.

The rearrangement links TRBV11-1 to TRBJ1-2; D not certain. Per the germline V gene, CDR1 is SGHAT and CDR2 is FQDESV (reference sequence). This CDR3 has 14 residues. Trimming pared 6 bases from V and 12 bases from J, leaving 23 bases between. DNA of the CDR3: TGTGCCAGCAGTCATTCGGGAGTCGGCTATGACAACACCTTC. Its translation: CASSHSGVGYDNTF.

Turning to this clonotype: This may arise from a read error, as a much more abundant clone is one base away. Because it lacks the conserved phenylalanine or tryptophan at the end, this CDR3 is likely a read error. The rearrangement links TRBV20-1 to TRBJ2-5; D may be TRBD2 (5 bases). This CDR3 is 18 amino acids long. Germline CDR1 DFQATT, CDR2 SNEGSKA (reference sequence). Trimming removed 1 base at V and 3 bases at J, with 24 bases between. The CDR3 DNA is TGCAGTGCTAGAGGTCCGATGAGCGGATTTGGTTTAGAAGAGACCCAGTACTTA. Translation: CSARGPMSGFGLEETQYL.